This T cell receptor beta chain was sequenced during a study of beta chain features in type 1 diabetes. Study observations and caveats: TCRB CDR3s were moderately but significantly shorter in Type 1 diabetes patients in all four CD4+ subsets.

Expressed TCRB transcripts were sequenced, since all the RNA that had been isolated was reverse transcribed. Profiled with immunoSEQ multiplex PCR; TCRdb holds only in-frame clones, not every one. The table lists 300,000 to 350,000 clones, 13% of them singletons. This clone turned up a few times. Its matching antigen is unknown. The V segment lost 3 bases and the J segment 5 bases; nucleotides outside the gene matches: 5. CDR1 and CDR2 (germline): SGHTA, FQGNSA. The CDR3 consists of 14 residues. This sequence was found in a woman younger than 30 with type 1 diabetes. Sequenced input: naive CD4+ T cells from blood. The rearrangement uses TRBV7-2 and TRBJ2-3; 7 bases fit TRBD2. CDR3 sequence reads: CASSLGGFGDTQYF. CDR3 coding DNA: TGTGCCAGCAGCTTGGGGGGGTTCGGAGATACGCAGTATTTT. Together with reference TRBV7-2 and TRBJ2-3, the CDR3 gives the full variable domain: GAGVSQSPSNKVTEKGKDVELRCDPISGHTALYWYRQSLGQGLEFLIYFQGNSAPDKSGLPSDRFSAERTGGSVSTLTIQRTQQEDSAVYLCASSLGGFGDTQYFGPGTRLTVL.